The clone carrying this T cell receptor (beta chain) was seen a handful of times. Its antigen is not known. The data belong to a study of cytomegalovirus exposure and HLA in healthy donors. Findings of the study overall: HLA allele associations emerged for around 16,000 TCR beta sequences in a later analysis, at 0.05 false discovery rate. The authors listed 150 to 200 TCR beta chains as cytomegalovirus-associated. A previous analysis found most TCR beta V segments productive roughly 90% or roughly 30% of the time.

The PCR employed 60 Vbeta primers together with 13 Jbeta primers. Assay: immunoSEQ multiplex PCR; the TCRdb copy retains only in-frame clones and omits some. The sample includes some 160,000 clones, roughly 80% of them seen just once. V was clipped by 5 bases and J by 6 bases; unmatched bases: 5. Germline V gene sequence: CDR1 ENHRY, CDR2 SYGVKD. This CDR3 has 14 amino acids. The sequenced sample was PBMCs. This chain joins TRBV10-3 and TRBJ1-2; the match to TRBD1 covers 11 bases. This clonotype was sampled from a man in his fifties or sixties in good health and CMV-seropositive. CDR3 protein: CAISRTGGNDGYTF. The CDR3 DNA follows: TGTGCCATCAGTCGGACAGGGGGCAATGATGGCTACACCTTC.